The 26 T cell receptor beta chains reported below all come from one sample, sequenced in a study of a mutant IDH1 vaccine in newly diagnosed glioma. These receptors' targets are unknown. The time point is: week 35, safety follow-up. Vaccination used 300 ug of mutant IDH1 20-mer peptide per dose, with topical imiquimod. TCRdb's table, derived via immunoSEQ multiplex PCR, lists solely in-frame clones and lacks some. The sample gives about 32,000 clones, roughly three quarters of which show up once; over 9% is in the top ten. Sequenced material: PBMCs, taken from a glioma patient whose treatment included an IDH1 peptide vaccine. Receptors were obtained from a woman aged 40 to 55 with glioma.

This chain joins TRBV15 and TRBJ2-5, with D maybe TRBD2 (6 bases). The CDR3 covers 16 residues. Germline CDR1 LNHNV, CDR2 YYDKDF (reference sequence). V was shortened by 3 bases and J by 2 bases, with 16 bases between the two germline ends. The CDR3: CATSRDLTGLQETQYF. For the CDR3, the DNA is TGTGCCACCAGCAGGGACCTCACGGGACTGCAAGAGACCCAGTACTTC.

The genes are TRBV5-1 and TRBJ1-1; the match to TRBD1 covers 12 bases. V was clipped by 0 bases and J by 8 bases; unmatched bases: 5. The CDR3 covers 15 residues. The germline V gene has CDR1 SGHRS and CDR2 YFSETQ. CDR3: CASSLAGTGGTEAFF. CDR3 DNA sequence: TGCGCCAGCAGCTTGGCCGGGACAGGGGGCACGGAAGCTTTCTTT. The full variable domain, completed using reference TRBV5-1 and TRBJ1-1, is KAGVTQTPRYLIKTRGQQVTLSCSPISGHRSVSWYQQTPGQGLQFLFEYFSETQRNKGNFPGRFSGRQFSNSRSEMNVSTLELGDSALYLCASSLAGTGGTEAFFGQGTRLTVV.

The V gene is TRBV27, the J gene TRBJ1-4; 9 bases align to TRBD1. V lost 6 bases and J lost 5; bases outside the gene matches: 7. From germline, CDR1 is MNHEY and CDR2 SMNVEV (reference sequence). This CDR3 has 15 amino acids. The CDR3 loop is CASRLQGAGNEKLFF. CDR3 DNA: TGTGCCAGCAGGTTACAGGGGGCGGGAAATGAAAAACTGTTTTTT.

V usage is TRBV25-1 and J usage is TRBJ1-4, with 7 bases identical to TRBD1. The length of the CDR3 is 17 residues. V lost 4 bases, J lost 0 bases, and 8 bases stayed unmatched. Per the germline V gene, CDR1 is MGHDK and CDR2 is SYGVNS. CDR3 region: CASSAHRGDATNEKLFF. The CDR3 DNA sequence: TGTGCCAGCAGTGCACACAGGGGCGACGCAACTAATGAAAAACTGTTTTTT.

The chain couples TRBV7-2 to TRBJ1-6; the match to TRBD1 covers 9 bases. Germline CDR1 SGHTA, CDR2 FQGNSA. The CDR3 covers 15 residues. V lost 3 bases to trimming and J lost 9 bases; unmatched junction nucleotides: 6. The CDR3 DNA sequence: TGTGCCAGCAGCTTCCGGGACAGGGTTAGTTCACCCCTCCACTTT. As protein: CASSFRDRVSSPLHF.

The count of this clone is one. The chain combines TRBV18 with TRBJ2-7, with D possibly being TRBD1 (6 bases). This CDR3 contains 12 residues. Germline V CDR1 and CDR2: KGHSH, LQKENI. V lost 2 bases and J 5 bases, leaving 7 bases between the germline ends. The CDR3 coding sequence is TGTGCCAGCTCACCAGCAGGGGACGAGCAGTACTTC. It translates to CASSPAGDEQYF.

This chain uses TRBV4-3 with TRBJ2-7, with D possibly matching TRBD1 (6 bases). The CDR3 sequence is 14 residues long. V shed 1 base and J shed 2 bases, with 9 bases lying between them. Germline loops: CDR1 LGHNA, CDR2 YSLEER. CDR3 sequence reads: CASSQGRGPYEQYF. CDR3 bases: TGCGCCAGCAGCCAAGGCAGGGGACCCTACGAGCAGTACTTC.

The J gene is TRBJ1-1, the V gene TRBV25-1; D gene unclear. V lost 6 bases to trimming and J lost 0 bases, with 5 bases between them. Germline V CDR1 and CDR2: MGHDK, SYGVNS. The CDR3 is 12 residues long. The CDR3 DNA reads TGTGCCAGCAGAACACTGAACACTGAAGCTTTCTTT. It yields the protein CASRTLNTEAFF. Full variable domain (remainder filled in from reference TRBV25-1 and TRBJ1-1): EADIYQTPRYLVIGTGKKITLECSQTMGHDKMYWYQQDPGMELHLIHYSYGVNSTEKGDLSSESTVSRIRTEHFPLTLESARPSHTSQYLCASRTLNTEAFFGQGTRLTVV.

This clone was detected once. The chain is built from TRBV29-1 and TRBJ2-7, with TRBD2 identical over 10 bases. CDR3 length: 13 residues. Per the germline V gene, CDR1 is SQVTM and CDR2 is ANQGSEA. Trimming at V came to 6 bases and at J to 3 bases, leaving 5 bases not matched to a gene. CDR3 protein: CSVERGGNYEQYF. CDR3 DNA sequence: TGCAGCGTAGAGCGGGGGGGGAACTACGAGCAGTACTTC.

J is TRBJ1-5 and V is TRBV7-2, with 8 bases aligning to TRBD1. The CDR3 is 17 amino acids. After removal of 2 bases from V and 0 bases from J, the junction contained 6 bases not matched to a gene. The germline V gene encodes CDR1 SGHTA and CDR2 FQGNSA. The CDR3 DNA reads as TGTGCCAGCAGCTTAACAGGGGGAGGGAATAGCAATCAGCCCCAGCATTTT. The encoded protein is CASSLTGGGNSNQPQHF. Supplemented by reference TRBV7-2 and TRBJ1-5, the full variable domain reads GAGVSQSPSNKVTEKGKDVELRCDPISGHTALYWYRQSLGQGLEFLIYFQGNSAPDKSGLPSDRFSAERTGGSVSTLTIQRTQQEDSAVYLCASSLTGGGNSNQPQHFGDGTRLSIL.

This chain uses TRBV29-1 with TRBJ2-5, with D perhaps being TRBD1 or TRBD2 (5 bases each). CDR1 is SQVTM and CDR2 is ANQGSEA in the germline V gene. The CDR3 contains 12 residues. V dropped 3 bases and J dropped 4 bases, with 9 bases sitting between them. This CDR3 reads CSVDEGPETQYF. CDR3 bases: TGCAGCGTTGACGAGGGGCCAGAGACCCAGTACTTC. Full variable domain (remainder filled in from reference TRBV29-1 and TRBJ2-5): SAVISQKPSRDICQRGTSLTIQCQVDSQVTMMFWYRQQPGQSLTLIATANQGSEATYESGFVIDKFPISRPNLTFSTLTVSNMSPEDSSIYLCSVDEGPETQYFGPGTRLLVL.

The rearrangement joins TRBV6-6 to TRBJ1-3; D is perhaps TRBD1 (5 bases). Germline V gene sequence: CDR1 MNHNY, CDR2 SVGAGI (reference sequence). CDR3 size: 15 residues. Trimming removed 6 bases from V and 2 bases from J, with 14 bases in between. CDR3 DNA: TGTGCCAGCAGCTGGGGGGGAGACGCTGGAAACACCATATATTTT. Translated: CASSWGGDAGNTIYF.

This chain uses TRBV4-2 with TRBJ2-1; D call uncertain. Trimming removed 0 bases from V and 0 bases from J, with 9 bases in between. The CDR3 spans 16 residues. Per the germline V gene, CDR1 is LGHNA and CDR2 is YNFKEQ. As DNA, the CDR3 is TGTGCCAGCAGCCAAGAAATAGCAAGCTCCTACAATGAGCAGTTCTTC. The encoded protein is CASSQEIASSYNEQFF.

This clone was counted between two and nine times. This chain connects TRBV30 to TRBJ1-5; 8 bases are shared with TRBD1. V was clipped by 4 bases and J by 2 bases; unmatched bases: 1. Looked up from germline, CDR1 is GTSNPN and CDR2 is SVGIG (reference sequence). The length of the CDR3 is 13 residues. CDR3 sequence: CAWTGGGNQPQHF. The CDR3 nucleotides are TGTGCCTGGACAGGGGGCGGCAATCAGCCCCAGCATTTT.

The sample holds a few counts of this clone. V gene TRBV6-5 combines with J gene TRBJ1-2; D gene unclear. Trimming pared 2 bases from V and 4 bases from J, leaving 14 bases between. CDR1 is MNHEY and CDR2 is SVGAGI in the germline V gene. The CDR3 runs 15 residues. This CDR3 is CASSYGIIWCYGYTF. The DNA of the CDR3 is TGTGCCAGCAGTTACGGTATCATATGGTGCTATGGCTACACCTTC.

V is TRBV5-1 and J is TRBJ2-5; 7 positions agree with TRBD2. V was clipped by 4 bases and J by 1 base; unmatched bases: 10. Per the germline V gene, CDR1 is SGHRS and CDR2 is YFSETQ. The CDR3 totals 16 residues. The CDR3 here is CASSLGPAGLQETQYF. CDR3 DNA: TGCGCCAGCAGCCTGGGACCAGCGGGGCTCCAAGAGACCCAGTACTTC.

The chain recombines TRBV27 with TRBJ1-6; tentatively, D is TRBD1 (6 bases). Germline CDR1 is MNHEY and CDR2 is SMNVEV (reference sequence). The CDR3 contains 13 residues. The V gene lost 3 bases and the J gene lost 12 bases, with 12 bases spanning the gap. CDR3 sequence: CASSFGGSRPLHF. The CDR3, as DNA: TGTGCCAGCAGTTTCGGGGGCTCGAGACCCCTCCACTTT.

The V gene is TRBV29-1, the J gene TRBJ1-2, with no clear D. This CDR3 spans 11 amino acids. Germline loops: CDR1 SQVTM, CDR2 ANQGSEA. Deletions cut 5 bases from V and 6 bases from J, with 10 bases between. The CDR3 nucleotides read TGCAGCGTTCACGGTACGAATGGCTACACCTTC. Translating it yields CSVHGTNGYTF.

This rearrangement joins TRBV4-1 to TRBJ2-7; 9 bases agree with TRBD1. Trimming removed 8 bases from V and 1 base from J; junction bases left unmatched: 3. Germline values: CDR1 MGHRA, CDR2 YSYEKL. This CDR3 is 13 amino acids long. CDR3 nucleotide sequence: TGCGCCAGCCGAGGGACAGGGTCCTACGAGCAGTACTTC. Translating it yields CASRGTGSYEQYF.

V is TRBV2 and J is TRBJ2-7; a possible D gene is TRBD2 (6 bases). CDR1 and CDR2 from the germline V gene are SNHLY and FYNNEI. Trimming pared 8 bases from V and 4 bases from J, leaving 15 bases between. The CDR3 length is 13 residues. In DNA, the CDR3 is TGTGCCAGCGAAGGGGCGGAGGGGTACGAGCAGTACTTC. This gives the protein CASEGAEGYEQYF. Full variable domain (missing parts from reference TRBV2 and TRBJ2-7): EPEVTQTPSHQVTQMGQEVILRCVPISNHLYFYWYRQILGQKVEFLVSFYNNEISEKSEIFDDQFSVERPDGSNFTLKIRSTKLEDSAMYFCASEGAEGYEQYFGPGTRLTVT.

The table lists this clone with a few counts. This sequence joins TRBV4-2 and TRBJ1-5, with 9 bases lining up with TRBD1. Germline CDR1 and CDR2: LGHNA and YNFKEQ. Trimming at V came to 2 bases and at J to 6 bases, leaving 8 bases not matched to a gene. This CDR3 spans 16 amino acids. CDR3 DNA sequence: TGTGCCAGCAGCCAATTGGGTACAGGGGGCGGTCAGCCCCAGCATTTT. Its translation is CASSQLGTGGGQPQHF.

This chain joins TRBV27 and TRBJ1-5; 9 bases align to TRBD1. The CDR3 has 17 amino acids. V lost 5 bases and J lost 0; bases outside the gene matches: 8. Germline CDR1 MNHEY, CDR2 SMNVEV (reference sequence). This CDR3 reads CASSAGQGTYSNQPQHF. The CDR3 DNA is TGTGCCAGCAGTGCGGGACAGGGAACCTATAGCAATCAGCCCCAGCATTTT.

The CDR3: CASSLNLGGGPLTEAFF. The CDR3, as DNA: TGTGCCAGCAGCCTTAACCTGGGGGGGGGTCCGTTAACTGAAGCTTTCTTT. The chain employs TRBV14 and TRBJ1-1; TRBD1 is a possible D gene (5 bases). The germline V gene encodes CDR1 SGHDN and CDR2 FVKESK. V lost 4 bases and J 5 bases, leaving 23 bases between the germline ends. This CDR3 region has 17 residues.

This clone occurred a few times. The V gene is TRBV6-6, the J gene TRBJ1-5; D unresolved. The CDR3 has 13 amino acids. Trimming took off 0 bases at V and 6 bases at J, with 6 bases between the two ends. Germline-derived CDR1 and CDR2 are MNHNY and SVGAGI (reference sequence). CDR3 DNA: TGTGCCAGCAGTTACTCGATAACTCAGCCCCAGCATTTT. It codes for CASSYSITQPQHF.

The chain has TRBV27 and TRBJ2-7; either TRBD1 or TRBD2 may supply D (6 bases each). CDR3 length: 17 amino acids. The germline gives CDR1 MNHEY, CDR2 SMNVEV (reference sequence). Trimming pared 0 bases from V and 9 bases from J, leaving 24 bases between. CDR3 bases: TGTGCCAGCAGTTTATCTCCACGCGGGACATCCTCGGCGGGGCAGTACTTC. Amino acid sequence: CASSLSPRGTSSAGQYF.

The chain carries TRBV25-1 and TRBJ2-7; TRBD2 might be the D (6 bases). Germline V lookup: CDR1 MGHDK, CDR2 SYGVNS. V lost 6 bases and J lost 9, with 12 bases in between. This CDR3 has 11 amino acids. CDR3 nucleotide sequence: TGTGCCAGCAGGGAAACCGGGGGGCAGTACTTC. It codes for CASRETGGQYF.